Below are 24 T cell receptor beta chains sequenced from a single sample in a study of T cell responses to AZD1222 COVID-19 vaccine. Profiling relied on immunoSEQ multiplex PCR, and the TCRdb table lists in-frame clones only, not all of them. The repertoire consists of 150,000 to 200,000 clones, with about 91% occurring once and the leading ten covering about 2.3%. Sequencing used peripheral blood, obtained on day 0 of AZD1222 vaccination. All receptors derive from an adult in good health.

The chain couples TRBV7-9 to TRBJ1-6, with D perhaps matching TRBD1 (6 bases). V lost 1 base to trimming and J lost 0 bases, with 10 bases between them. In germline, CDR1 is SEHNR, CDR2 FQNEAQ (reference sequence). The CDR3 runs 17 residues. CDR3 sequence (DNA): TGTGCCAGCAGCTTAGAACAGGGTGGCTCCTATAATTCACCCCTCCACTTT. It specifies CASSLEQGGSYNSPLHF.

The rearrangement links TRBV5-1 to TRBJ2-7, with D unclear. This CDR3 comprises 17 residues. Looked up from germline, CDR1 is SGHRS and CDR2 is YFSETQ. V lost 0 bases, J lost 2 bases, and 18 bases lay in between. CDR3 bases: TGCGCCAGCAGCTTGGCCTTGGGCCCAGAAACTCCCTACGAGCAGTACTTC. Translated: CASSLALGPETPYEQYF.

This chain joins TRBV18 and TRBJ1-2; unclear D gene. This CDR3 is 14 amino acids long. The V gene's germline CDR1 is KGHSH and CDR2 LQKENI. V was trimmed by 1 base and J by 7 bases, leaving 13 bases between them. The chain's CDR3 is CASSPRLGRSGYTF. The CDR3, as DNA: TGTGCCAGCTCACCACGACTCGGGCGGAGTGGCTACACCTTC.

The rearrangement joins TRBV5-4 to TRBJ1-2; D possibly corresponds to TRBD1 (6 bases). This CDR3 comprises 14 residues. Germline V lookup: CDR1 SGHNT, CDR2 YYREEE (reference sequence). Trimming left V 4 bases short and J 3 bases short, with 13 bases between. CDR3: CASSPKQGDYGYTF. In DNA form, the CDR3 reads TGTGCCAGCAGCCCGAAACAGGGAGACTATGGCTACACCTTC.

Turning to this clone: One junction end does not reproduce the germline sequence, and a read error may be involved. The CDR3 DNA sequence: TGTGCCAGCAGCCAAAGCGGGAGTCAAGGGACCCAGTACTTC. Encoded protein: CASSQSGSQGTQYF. The J gene is TRBJ2-5, the V gene TRBV14, with 8 bases matching TRBD2. The germline V gene encodes CDR1 SGHDN and CDR2 FVKESK. The CDR3 is made up of 14 amino acids.

The CDR3 spells CASSLKGAAFPLHF. The CDR3 DNA follows: TGTGCCAGCAGTTTAAAAGGGGCAGCGTTTCCCCTCCACTTT. V is TRBV28 and J is TRBJ1-6; D possibly corresponds to TRBD1 (5 bases). Between the trimmed V and J ends, which lost 2 bases and 13 bases, there was a span of 15 bases. The CDR3 spans 14 residues. CDR1 is MDHEN and CDR2 is SYDVKM in the germline V gene.

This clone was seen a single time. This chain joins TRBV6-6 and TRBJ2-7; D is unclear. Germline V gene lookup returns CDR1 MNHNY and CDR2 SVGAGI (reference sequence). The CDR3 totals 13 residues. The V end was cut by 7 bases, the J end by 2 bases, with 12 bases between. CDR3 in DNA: TGTGCCAGCACCGGCGACTCAGCCTACGAGCAGTACTTC. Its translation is CASTGDSAYEQYF.

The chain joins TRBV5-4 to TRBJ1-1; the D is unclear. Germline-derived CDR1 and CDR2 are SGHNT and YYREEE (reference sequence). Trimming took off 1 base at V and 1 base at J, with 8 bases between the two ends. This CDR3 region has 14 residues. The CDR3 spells CASSLSRKNTEAFF. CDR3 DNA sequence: TGTGCCAGCAGCTTGAGCCGGAAGAACACTGAAGCTTTCTTT. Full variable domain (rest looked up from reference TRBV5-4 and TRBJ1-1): ETGVTQSPTHLIKTRGQQVTLRCSSQSGHNTVSWYQQALGQGPQFIFQYYREEENGRGNFPPRFSGLQFPNYSSELNVNALELDDSALYLCASSLSRKNTEAFFGQGTRLTVV.

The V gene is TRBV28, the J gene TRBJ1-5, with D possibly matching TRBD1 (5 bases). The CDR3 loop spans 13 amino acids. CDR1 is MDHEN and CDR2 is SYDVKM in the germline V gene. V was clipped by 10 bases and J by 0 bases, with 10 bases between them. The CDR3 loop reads CATFGASNQPQHF. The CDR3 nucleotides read TGTGCCACATTCGGGGCTAGCAATCAGCCCCAGCATTTT.

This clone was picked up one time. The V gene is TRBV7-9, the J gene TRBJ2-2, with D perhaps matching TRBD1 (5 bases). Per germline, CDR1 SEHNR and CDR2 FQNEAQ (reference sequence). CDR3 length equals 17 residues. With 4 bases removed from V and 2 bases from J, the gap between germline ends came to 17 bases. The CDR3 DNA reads TGTGCCAGCAGCTCCCGCAGGGTCCCGGATAACACCGGGGAGCTGTTTTTT. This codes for CASSSRRVPDNTGELFF.

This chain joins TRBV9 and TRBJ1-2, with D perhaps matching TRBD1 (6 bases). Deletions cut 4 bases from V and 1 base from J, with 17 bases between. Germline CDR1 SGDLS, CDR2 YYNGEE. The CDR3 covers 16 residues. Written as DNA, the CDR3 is TGTGCCAGCAGCTTTAGCAGGACAGATTTTAACTATGGCTACACCTTC. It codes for CASSFSRTDFNYGYTF.

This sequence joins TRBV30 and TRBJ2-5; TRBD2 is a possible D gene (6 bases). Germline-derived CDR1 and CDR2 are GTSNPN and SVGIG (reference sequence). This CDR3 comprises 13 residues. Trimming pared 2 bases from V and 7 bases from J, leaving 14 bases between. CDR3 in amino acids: CAWSPASDGTQYF. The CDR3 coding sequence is TGTGCCTGGAGTCCTGCTAGCGATGGGACCCAGTACTTC.

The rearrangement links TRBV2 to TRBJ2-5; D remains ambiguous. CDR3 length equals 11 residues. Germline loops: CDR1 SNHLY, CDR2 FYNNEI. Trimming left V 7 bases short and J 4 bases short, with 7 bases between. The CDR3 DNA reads TGTGCCAGCACCATGGGAGAGACCCAGTACTTC. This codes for CASTMGETQYF.

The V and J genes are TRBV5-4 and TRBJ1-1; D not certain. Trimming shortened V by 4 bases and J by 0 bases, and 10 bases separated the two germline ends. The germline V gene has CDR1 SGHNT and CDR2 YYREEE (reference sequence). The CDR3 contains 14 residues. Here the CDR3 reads CASSHGALNTEAFF. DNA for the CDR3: TGTGCCAGCAGCCATGGCGCTCTGAACACTGAAGCTTTCTTT.

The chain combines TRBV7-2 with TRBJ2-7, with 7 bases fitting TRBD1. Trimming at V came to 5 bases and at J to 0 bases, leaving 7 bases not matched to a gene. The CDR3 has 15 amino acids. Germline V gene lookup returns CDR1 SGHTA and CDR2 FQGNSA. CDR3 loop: CASSPYRGSSYEQYF. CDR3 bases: TGTGCCAGCAGCCCCTACAGGGGAAGCTCCTACGAGCAGTACTTC.

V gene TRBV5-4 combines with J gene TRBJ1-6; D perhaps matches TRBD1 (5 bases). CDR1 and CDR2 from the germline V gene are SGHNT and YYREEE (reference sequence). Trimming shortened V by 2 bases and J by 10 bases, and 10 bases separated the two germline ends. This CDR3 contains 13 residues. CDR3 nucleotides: TGTGCCAGCAGCTTTGGGGGGATCTCACCCCTCCACTTT. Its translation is CASSFGGISPLHF. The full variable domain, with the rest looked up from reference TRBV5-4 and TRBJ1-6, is ETGVTQSPTHLIKTRGQQVTLRCSSQSGHNTVSWYQQALGQGPQFIFQYYREEENGRGNFPPRFSGLQFPNYSSELNVNALELDDSALYLCASSFGGISPLHFGNGTRLTVT.

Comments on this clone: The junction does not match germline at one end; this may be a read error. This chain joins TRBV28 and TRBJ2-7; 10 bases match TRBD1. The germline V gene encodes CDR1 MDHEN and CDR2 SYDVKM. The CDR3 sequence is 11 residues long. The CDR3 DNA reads TGTGCCAGCATCCGACAGGGGGCCACGTCTTTC. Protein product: CASIRQGATSF.

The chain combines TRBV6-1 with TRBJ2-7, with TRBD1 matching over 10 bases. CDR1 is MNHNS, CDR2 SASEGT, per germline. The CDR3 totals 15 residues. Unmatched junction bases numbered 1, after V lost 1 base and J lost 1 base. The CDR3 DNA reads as TGTGCCAGCAGTGAAGGGGGACAGGGGTCCTACGAGCAGTACTTC. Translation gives CASSEGGQGSYEQYF.

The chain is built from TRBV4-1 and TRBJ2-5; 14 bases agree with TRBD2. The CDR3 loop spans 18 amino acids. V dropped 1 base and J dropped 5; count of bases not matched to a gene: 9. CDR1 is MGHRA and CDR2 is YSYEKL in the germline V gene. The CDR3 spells CASSQARLAGGLGETQYF. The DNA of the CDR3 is TGCGCCAGCAGCCAAGCTAGACTAGCGGGGGGGCTAGGGGAGACCCAGTACTTC.

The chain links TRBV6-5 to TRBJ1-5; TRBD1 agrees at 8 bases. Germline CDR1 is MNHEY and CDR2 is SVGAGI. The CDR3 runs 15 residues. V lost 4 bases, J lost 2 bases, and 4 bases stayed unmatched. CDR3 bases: TGTGCCAGCAGTTCCGGACAGGGTCGCAATCAGCCCCAGCATTTT. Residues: CASSSGQGRNQPQHF.

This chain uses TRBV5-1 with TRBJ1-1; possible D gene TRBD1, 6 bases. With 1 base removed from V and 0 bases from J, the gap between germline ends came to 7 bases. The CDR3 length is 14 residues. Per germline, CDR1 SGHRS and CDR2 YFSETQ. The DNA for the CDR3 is TGCGCCAGCAGCTTGCAGGGGATGAACACTGAAGCTTTCTTT. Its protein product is CASSLQGMNTEAFF.

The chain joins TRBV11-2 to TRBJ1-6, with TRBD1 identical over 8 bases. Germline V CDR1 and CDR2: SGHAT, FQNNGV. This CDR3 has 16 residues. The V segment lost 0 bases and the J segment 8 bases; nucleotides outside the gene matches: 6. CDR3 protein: CASSLDQPGGDSPLHF. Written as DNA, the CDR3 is TGTGCCAGCAGCTTAGATCAGCCAGGGGGCGATTCACCCCTCCACTTT.

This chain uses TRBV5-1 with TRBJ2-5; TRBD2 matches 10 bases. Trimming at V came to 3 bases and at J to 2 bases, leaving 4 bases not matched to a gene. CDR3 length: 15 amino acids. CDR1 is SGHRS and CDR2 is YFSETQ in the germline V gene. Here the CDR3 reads CASSYGTSDQETQYF. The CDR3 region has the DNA TGCGCCAGCAGCTATGGGACTAGCGATCAAGAGACCCAGTACTTC.

CDR3 sequence reads: CASSPLGGVQPQHF. CDR3 DNA sequence: TGCGCCAGCAGCCCGCTAGGGGGGGTTCAGCCCCAGCATTTT. The gene calls are TRBV5-1 and TRBJ1-5; TRBD1 might be the D (6 bases). The CDR3 loop spans 14 amino acids. Between the trimmed V and J ends, which lost 4 bases and 6 bases, there was a span of 14 bases. Germline assignment: CDR1 SGHRS and CDR2 YFSETQ.